The 9 T cell receptor beta chains reported below all come from one sample, sequenced in a study of T-cell memory formation after mild COVID-19. TCRdb re-called the 5' RACE reads through MiXCR, storing one row per CDR3 protein. The sample lists around 340,000 distinct CDR3 sequences, 10% to 15% occurring once. The sample comprised PBMCs or a T cell subset sorted from them (not recorded which). The receptors were sampled from a man between 18 and 35 years old who had mild COVID-19 (a few samples of this study predate the infection). Cell type and time point are not known.

This clonotype occurred many times. The chain combines TRBV5-1 with TRBJ2-5, with D possibly being TRBD2 (7 bases). The V end was cut by 4 bases, the J end by 2 bases, with 15 bases between. There are 15 residues in the CDR3. CDR1 is SGHRS, CDR2 YFSETQ, per germline. CDR3 bases: TGCGCCAGCAGCCCGGTACGGGGGGCGCAAGAGACCCAGTACTTC. It codes for CASSPVRGAQETQYF.

In this sample, this clonotype turned up a few times. CDR3 sequence reads: CASSQDYGGGYTF. CDR3 nucleotide sequence: TGCGCCAGCAGCCAAGATTATGGGGGCGGCTACACCTTC. The J gene is TRBJ1-2, the V gene TRBV4-3, with a weak D call TRBD1 (6 bases). Germline-derived CDR1 and CDR2 are LGHNA and YSLEER. CDR3 length equals 13 residues. Trimming removed 0 bases at V and 8 bases at J, with 10 bases between.

This clonotype was seen a few times. The chain couples TRBV7-2 to TRBJ1-2, with D unclear. The CDR3 is 16 amino acids. V was shortened by 5 bases and J by 8 bases, with 24 bases between the two germline ends. Germline lookup yields CDR1 SGHTA and CDR2 FQGNSA. The CDR3 sequence is CASSRSGSGSLLGYTF. Here the CDR3 DNA reads TGTGCCAGCAGCCGTTCCGGGTCAGGTTCATTATTAGGCTACACCTTC. Together with reference TRBV7-2 and TRBJ1-2, the CDR3 gives the full variable domain: GAGVSQSPSNKVTEKGKDVELRCDPISGHTALYWYRQSLGQGLEFLIYFQGNSAPDKSGLPSDRFSAERTGGSVSTLTIQRTQQEDSAVYLCASSRSGSGSLLGYTFGSGTRLTVV.

The V call is TRBV6-5, the J call TRBJ2-7; a possible D gene is TRBD1 (6 bases). V shed 6 bases and J shed 3 bases, with 18 bases lying between them. The germline V gene has CDR1 MNHEY and CDR2 SVGAGI. This CDR3 is 15 amino acids long. The CDR3 DNA follows: TGTGCCAGCAGGGGCACCAGGGGCGGGCGCTACGAGCAGTACGTC. Translating it yields CASRGTRGGRYEQYV.

This rearrangement joins TRBV4-1 to TRBJ2-7; D is undetermined. Between the trimmed V and J ends, which lost 1 base and 3 bases, there was a span of 10 bases. The CDR3 runs to 14 residues. Germline V gene lookup returns CDR1 MGHRA and CDR2 YSYEKL. The CDR3 is CASSQGPRNYEQYF. The CDR3 DNA sequence: TGCGCCAGCAGCCAAGGTCCTAGAAACTACGAGCAGTACTTC.

The rearrangement links TRBV6-1 to TRBJ2-2; D might be TRBD1 (6 bases). The V gene's germline CDR1 is MNHNS and CDR2 SASEGT. V lost 8 bases and J lost 6, with 13 bases in between. The CDR3 loop spans 13 amino acids. The DNA for the CDR3 is TGTGCCAGCGGATCCAGGGGTGCCGGGGAGCTGTTTTTT. Translated: CASGSRGAGELFF.

This chain connects TRBV3-1 to TRBJ2-5; 10 bases align to TRBD2. The CDR3 totals 16 residues. CDR1 is LGHDT, CDR2 YNNKEL, per germline (reference sequence). The V gene end was trimmed by 0 bases and the J gene end by 6 bases; junction bases not matched to a gene: 7. CDR3 in amino acids: CASSQDRAGGPKTQYF. The CDR3 DNA is TGTGCCAGCAGCCAAGATCGAGCGGGGGGGCCCAAGACCCAGTACTTC.

The V gene is TRBV12-3 or TRBV12-4, the J gene TRBJ1-5, with D perhaps matching TRBD1 (6 bases). The CDR3 extends over 13 amino acids. V lost 6 bases and J lost 6, with 12 bases in between. CDR3 nucleotide sequence: TGTGCCAGCAGCCTGGACAGCTCTCAGCCCCAGCATTTT. Encoded protein: CASSLDSSQPQHF.

The table lists this clonotype with a few counts. V gene TRBV12-3 or TRBV12-4 combines with J gene TRBJ2-3, with 9 bases that match TRBD2. The CDR3 covers 16 residues. Trimming cost V 7 bases and J 6 bases; bases outside gene matches: 14. Written as DNA, the CDR3 is TGTGCCAGCAACCAGCAGATTAGCGGGGGAAGGGATACGCAGTATTTT. This translates into CASNQQISGGRDTQYF.